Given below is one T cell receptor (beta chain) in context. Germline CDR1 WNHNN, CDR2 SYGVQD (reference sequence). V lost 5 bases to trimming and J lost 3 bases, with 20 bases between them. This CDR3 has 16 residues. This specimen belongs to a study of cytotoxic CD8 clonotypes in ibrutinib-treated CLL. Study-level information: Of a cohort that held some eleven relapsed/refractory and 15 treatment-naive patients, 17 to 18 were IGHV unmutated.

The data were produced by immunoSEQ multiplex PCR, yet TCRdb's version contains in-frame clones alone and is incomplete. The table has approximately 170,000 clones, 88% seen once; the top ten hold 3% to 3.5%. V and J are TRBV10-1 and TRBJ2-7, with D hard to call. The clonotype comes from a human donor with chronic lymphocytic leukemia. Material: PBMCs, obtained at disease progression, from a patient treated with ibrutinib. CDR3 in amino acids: CASSNLDLRPNYEQYF. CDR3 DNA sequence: TGCGCCAGCAGTAACCTGGACCTTAGACCCAACTACGAGCAGTACTTC.